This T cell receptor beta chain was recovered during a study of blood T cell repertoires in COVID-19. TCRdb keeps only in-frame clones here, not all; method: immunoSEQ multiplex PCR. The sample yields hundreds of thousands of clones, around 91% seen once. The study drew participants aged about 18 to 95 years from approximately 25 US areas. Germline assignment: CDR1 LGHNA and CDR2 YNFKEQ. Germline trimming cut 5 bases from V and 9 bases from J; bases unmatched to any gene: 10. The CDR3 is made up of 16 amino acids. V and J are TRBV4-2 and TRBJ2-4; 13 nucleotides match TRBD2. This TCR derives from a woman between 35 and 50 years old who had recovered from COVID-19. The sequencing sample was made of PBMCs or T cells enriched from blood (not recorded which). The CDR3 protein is CASSFGLAGDGGIQYF. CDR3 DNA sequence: TGTGCCAGCAGCTTCGGACTAGCGGGAGATGGAGGCATTCAGTACTTC.